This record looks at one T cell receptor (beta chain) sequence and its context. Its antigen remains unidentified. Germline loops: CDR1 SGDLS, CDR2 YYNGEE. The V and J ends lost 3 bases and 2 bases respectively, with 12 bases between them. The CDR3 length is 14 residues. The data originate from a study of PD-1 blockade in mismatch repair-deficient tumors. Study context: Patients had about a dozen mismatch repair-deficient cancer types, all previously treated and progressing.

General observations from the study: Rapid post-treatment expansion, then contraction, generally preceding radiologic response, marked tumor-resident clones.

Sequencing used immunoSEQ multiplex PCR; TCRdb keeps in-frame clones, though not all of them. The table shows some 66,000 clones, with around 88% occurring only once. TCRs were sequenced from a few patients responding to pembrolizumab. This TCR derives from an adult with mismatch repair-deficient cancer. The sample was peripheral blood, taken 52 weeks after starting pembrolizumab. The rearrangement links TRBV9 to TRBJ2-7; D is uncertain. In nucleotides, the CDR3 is TGTGCCAGCAGCGCCGACGAGATAACCTACGAGCAGTACTTC. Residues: CASSADEITYEQYF.